A single T cell receptor (beta chain) is shown here with its context. The assay was immunoSEQ multiplex PCR, and TCRdb's table has in-frame clones only and misses some. The data contain about 100,000 clones, almost 90% of them singletons. These data belong to a study of OX40 agonist ivuxolimab in advanced cancers. This CDR3 has 16 amino acids. V dropped 0 bases and J dropped 3; count of bases not matched to a gene: 7. Germline V gives CDR1 KGHSH, CDR2 LQKENI. The material sequenced was CD4+ or CD8+ T cells sorted from blood, taken in a trial of the OX40 agonist ivuxolimab. The V and J genes are TRBV18 and TRBJ2-7, with 8 bases matching TRBD1. The sequence was collected from an adult with an advanced solid tumor such as melanoma, head and neck, liver or kidney cancer. The CDR3 region is CASSPPGQGAFYEQYF. The CDR3 DNA reads as TGTGCCAGCTCACCACCGGGCCAGGGGGCATTCTACGAGCAGTACTTC.